The subject of this entry is one TCR beta chain. Its antigen remains unknown. The data derive from a study of cytomegalovirus exposure and HLA in healthy donors. CDR1 SGHTA and CDR2 FQGTGA come from the germline V gene. The CDR3 has 15 amino acids. V trimming: 3 bases; J trimming: 5 bases; junction bases outside the gene matches: 4. Study-level points and caveats: Subsequent analysis showed first-cohort TCR clusters tending to co-occur in about 110 validation repertoires. Per published reports, the classifier diagnosed cytomegalovirus status with high specificity and sensitivity. Most TCRs appeared rarely, but some public TCRs recurred in many donors.

Profiling relied on immunoSEQ multiplex PCR, and the TCRdb table lists in-frame clones only, not all of them. The sample contains around 250,000 clones, roughly 87% of which appear only once. The chain employs TRBV7-3 and TRBJ2-3, with TRBD2 matching over 11 bases. The sequencing input was PBMCs. This receptor was taken from a woman in her 30s in good health and CMV-seronegative. Here the CDR3 reads CASSFLAGGIDTQYF. Written as DNA, the CDR3 is TGTGCCAGCAGCTTTTTAGCGGGAGGGATAGATACGCAGTATTTT. Full variable domain (rest looked up from reference TRBV7-3 and TRBJ2-3): GAGVSQTPSNKVTEKGKYVELRCDPISGHTALYWYRQSLGQGPEFLIYFQGTGAADDSGLPNDRFFAVRPEGSVSTLKIQRTERGDSAVYLCASSFLAGGIDTQYFGPGTRLTVL.